The source of this T cell receptor beta chain is a study of blood T cell repertoires in COVID-19. Overall study: Either two negative PCRs, clearance, or symptom resolution qualified Cohort 3 donors as recovered. PBMCs, B-cell-depleted T cells, or T cells provided the cDNA or gDNA that made up the material.

Participant ages covered roughly 18 to 89 years across 20 to 25 US areas. Assignments of participants to cohorts depended upon their own reported clinical history. Profiling relied on immunoSEQ multiplex PCR, and the TCRdb table lists in-frame clones only, not all of them. The sample shows roughly 140,000 clones, under 90% of them seen only once. Germline assignment: CDR1 MNHEY and CDR2 SMNVEV (reference sequence). This CDR3 has 15 residues. Trimming cost V 5 bases and J 9 bases, with 22 bases left between them. V and J are TRBV27 and TRBJ2-5; D might be TRBD2 (5 bases). The sequencing input was PBMCs or T cells enriched from blood (not recorded which). The TCR was taken from a man aged 50 to 60 in a cohort exposed to, infected with or recovered from COVID-19 (not recorded which). CDR3 in amino acids: CASSTTYSPPGSQYF. The CDR3, as DNA: TGTGCCAGCAGTACAACCTATTCCCCCCCGGGGTCCCAGTACTTC.